This T cell receptor (beta chain) was captured by sequencing in a study of OX40 agonist ivuxolimab in advanced cancers. Study-wide context: It was ivuxolimab, an agonistic anti-OX40 (CD134) antibody, that patients were treated with. Partial responses were achieved by three patients, one with hepatocellular carcinoma and two with cutaneous melanoma.

Assay: immunoSEQ multiplex PCR; the TCRdb copy retains only in-frame clones and omits some. Of around 80,000 clones in the sample, over 75% were seen once. V was clipped by 4 bases and J by 4 bases, with 15 bases between them. Germline assignment: CDR1 SGHRS and CDR2 YFSETQ. The CDR3 covers 14 residues. Comment on this clone: Its matching antigen is unknown.

Study-wide points: In the expanded peripheral T cells, antigen specificity was never determined.

The source is an adult with an advanced solid tumor such as melanoma, head and neck, liver or kidney cancer. Sequencing was performed on CD4+ or CD8+ T cells sorted from blood, taken in a trial of the OX40 agonist ivuxolimab. J is TRBJ2-7 and V is TRBV5-1, with D possibly being TRBD2 (6 bases). The CDR3 loop is CASSERPGGYEQYF. CDR3 nucleotide sequence: TGCGCCAGCAGCGAACGCCCTGGGGGGTACGAGCAGTACTTC.